The next 15 T cell receptor beta chains were all read from a single sample in a study of CXCR3-negative and CXCR3-positive naive CD8 T cells. Study-wide results and caveats: When CXCR3-positive naive cells were set against CXCR3-negative naive cells, the former had more hydrophobic TRB CDR3s.

cDNA libraries for TRB were generated by 5' RACE incorporating UMI labels. TCRdb reprocessed the 5' RACE reads; each CDR3 protein has one entry and no DNA is given. This sample contains 150,000 to 180,000 distinct CDR3 sequences. No antigen has been identified for these receptors. The sequenced material came from naive CXCR3+ CD8+ T cells from blood. Subset meaning: CD45RO-CCR7+CD27+CD95- naive CD8+ T cells expressing CXCR3 (TNR3+). The origin of the receptors is a human donor in good health. Some clones in this sample may be carry-over from other donors' samples.

CDR3 amino acids: CASSPGLVGYYEQYF. The J gene is TRBJ2-7, the V gene TRBV13; the D call of TRBD2 rests on TCRdb alone, since no DNA is present to check it. From germline, CDR1 is PRHDT and CDR2 FYEKMQ (reference sequence). The CDR3 has 15 residues.

This chain connects TRBV9 to TRBJ2-1; as DNA is missing, the TRBD2 call by TCRdb cannot be tested. CDR1 is SGDLS, CDR2 YYNGEE, per germline. The CDR3 runs to 19 residues. Here the CDR3 reads CASSVGLAGGLSSYNEQFF.

The rearrangement links TRBV20-1 to TRBJ2-3; TCRdb names TRBD1, which stays unverified in the absence of DNA. The CDR3 sequence is 18 residues long. Germline values: CDR1 DFQATT, CDR2 SNEGSKA (reference sequence). This CDR3 reads CSARFPLPGGATPDTQYF.

This chain uses TRBV5-1 with TRBJ2-7; lacking DNA, the TRBD1 call made by TCRdb goes unchecked. CDR1 SGHRS and CDR2 YFSETQ come from the germline V gene. The CDR3 spans 12 residues. CDR3 residues: CASSLEGVEQYF.

The gene calls are TRBV10-1 and TRBJ1-5. The CDR3 is 14 residues long. CDR1 and CDR2 from the germline V gene are WNHNN and SYGVQD (reference sequence). The CDR3 spells CASSQPGPDQPQHF.

The chain is built from TRBV28 and TRBJ2-3; TCRdb indicates TRBD1, and absent DNA this call remains unverified. This CDR3 has 15 amino acids. Germline V gene data show CDR1 as MDHEN and CDR2 as SYDVKM. The chain's CDR3 is CASSFRGYSQDTQYF.

This sequence joins TRBV29-1 and TRBJ2-1. This CDR3 has 15 amino acids. Germline-derived CDR1 and CDR2 are SQVTM and ANQGSEA. Here the CDR3 reads CSVGFNGVSYNEQFF.

The genes are TRBV12-3 or TRBV12-4 and TRBJ2-1; the D gene TCRdb calls, TRBD2, cannot be checked with no DNA. This CDR3 has 18 residues. This CDR3 is CASSEGLAVPRSYNEQFF.

The chain employs TRBV7-9 and TRBJ2-2. The length of the CDR3 is 15 residues. Looked up from germline, CDR1 is SEHNR and CDR2 is FQNEAQ (reference sequence). CDR3: CASSLGWANTGELFF.

The chain has TRBV5-5 and TRBJ2-6. The CDR3 is made up of 18 amino acids. The V gene's germline CDR1 is SGHKS and CDR2 YYEKEE (reference sequence). The CDR3 sequence is CASSFAHTPNSGANVLTF.

The chain links TRBV7-2 to TRBJ2-1. The CDR3 runs 13 residues. The V gene's germline CDR1 is SGHTA and CDR2 FQGNSA. The CDR3 here is CASSSRWNNEQFF.

This chain connects TRBV20-1 to TRBJ2-7; TCRdb's D gene call, TRBD1, goes unchecked for lack of DNA. This CDR3 is built from 12 residues. The germline V gene has CDR1 DFQATT and CDR2 SNEGSKA (reference sequence). This chain's CDR3 is CSARDRGYEQYF.

The chain uses TRBV11-2 and TRBJ2-7; the D gene TCRdb calls, TRBD2, cannot be checked with no DNA. Germline lookup yields CDR1 SGHAT and CDR2 FQNNGV. This CDR3 has 16 residues. This CDR3 is CASSLGAGLAVYEQYF.

The rearrangement links TRBV11-2 to TRBJ2-5; TCRdb proposes TRBD2, but this gene call is untestable without DNA. Per germline, CDR1 SGHAT and CDR2 FQNNGV. This CDR3 contains 17 residues. CDR3 region: CASSLYYRGLAGETQYF.

V and J are TRBV10-3 and TRBJ2-2. This CDR3 is built from 13 residues. The germline CDR1 and CDR2 sequences are ENHRY and SYGVKD. CDR3 loop: CAIRWQDTGELFF.